This record covers a single TCR beta chain. The antigen remains undetermined. This specimen comes from a study of shared clonotypes between healthy human individuals. Study context: Each donor contributed plates that comprised three CD4 naive, three CD4 memory, two CD8 naive and one CD8 memory. Study results and limitations: Blood was the only sampled material, and tissue repertoires likely differ. Sorted-subset sequencing was shown by rarefaction to be incomplete despite large depth.

The assay was immunoSEQ multiplex PCR, and TCRdb's table has in-frame clones only and misses some. The repertoire holds around 2.1 million clones, around 95% seen once, with over 0.1% in the top ten. CDR1 is SGHNT and CDR2 is YYREEE in the germline V gene (reference sequence). Trimming took 0 bases from V and 2 from J, leaving 9 bases between them. CDR3 length: 14 amino acids. Both subsets, CD45RA+ naive and CD45RA-negative memory, were split from the CD4+ cells. The sample was naive CD4+ T cells sorted from blood. The subset here: CD45RA+ positively selected. This chain connects TRBV5-4 to TRBJ2-7; D not resolved. This receptor was obtained from a man between 18 and 35 years old in good health. In DNA, the CDR3 is TGTGCCAGCAGCTTGGTGGGTTTAACCTACGAGCAGTACTTC. Translated, it gives CASSLVGLTYEQYF. Based on the CDR3 plus reference TRBV5-4 and TRBJ2-7, the full variable domain is ETGVTQSPTHLIKTRGQQVTLRCSSQSGHNTVSWYQQALGQGPQFIFQYYREEENGRGNFPPRFSGLQFPNYSSELNVNALELDDSALYLCASSLVGLTYEQYFGPGTRLTVT.